A selection of T cell receptor beta chains follows, all from one sample in a study of shared clonotypes between healthy human individuals. Assay used: immunoSEQ multiplex PCR; TCRdb lists only in-frame clones, some missing. In the table there are about 600,000 clones, 95% of which are singletons. The sample taken for sequencing was naive CD8+ T cells sorted from blood. Every receptor here comes from a woman aged 25-40 years in good health. CDR3s include the opening cysteine and the closing phenylalanine or tryptophan. The order of the fields is V gene, clone size, CDR3 protein. Size values are once, few and many counts, or a class for expanded clones, and some rows have none.

TRBV6-1,-,CASSEDIGSDTEAFF
TRBV5-4,-,CASSFWGSGANVLTF
TRBV2,once,CASSDIDRTGANVLTF
TRBV29-1,-,CSTRGANTGELFF
TRBV10-1,-,CASSEGGFGGVEQYF
TRBV27,-,CASSLYRGTLTSEQYF
TRBV6-5,-,CASSSPVSAYEQYF
TRBV9,few,CASSGGDTHQPQHF
TRBV9,once,CASSVALQGTEAFF
TRBV9,-,CASSDRRGGGELFF
TRBV9,-,CASRDPPGDEQFF
TRBV28,-,CASSLPWTSGNGEQFF
TRBV4-1,once,CASSHRGANTEAFF
TRBV7-6,-,CASSPTGAYEQYF
TRBV19,-,CASQDSGAANYGYTF
TRBV6-5,-,CASSYLGGGYNEQFF
TRBV19,few,CASSLTGGTYEQYF
TRBV30,-,CAWSVLPGDEQYF
TRBV29-1,-,CSVPGQNTGELFF
TRBV7-2,-,CASSLGLSVETQYF
TRBV7-9,-,CASSTNSYEQYF
TRBV4-1,-,CASSQSGSTGRPSLGGELFF
TRBV27,-,CASSNTGELFF
TRBV29-1,-,CSVEGIETQYF
TRBV19,-,CASTWGQGGNQPQHF
TRBV6-5,once,CASRTGWGDTEAFF
TRBV11-2,-,CASSYPDPARTQYF
TRBV27,-,CASSFLGTTYEQYF
TRBV28,-,CASSRSQAFF
TRBV27,-,CASSPPGRVGYQPQHF
TRBV18,-,CASALAGSETQYF
TRBV27,-,CASSSPGQGVHEQYF
TRBV6-9,-,CASSSYMGTEAFF
TRBV6-5,-,CASSYGWGDEAFF
TRBV4-1,-,CASSLVYSNQPQHF
TRBV6-9,-,CASSYGTPNEKLFF
TRBV7-6,once,CASSLGGGMNTEAFF
TRBV6-1,-,CASSPGGNEQFF
TRBV9,-,CASSVAGVNTGELFF
TRBV5-6,-,CASSLGVNWGNGYTF
TRBV7-9,-,CAGDPSPQETQYF
TRBV7-9,-,CASSLAHGGSSYNEQFF
TRBV5-5,-,CASSLGLYNEQFF
TRBV19,-,CASSSFGTWGDTGELFF
TRBV5-6,-,CASSLGDYPTTEQFF
TRBV18,-,CASSPEDPGWGDYGYTF
TRBV29-1,-,CSARTGYEQYF
TRBV28,-,CASSFWREYNEQFF
TRBV20-1,-,CSAPISYEQYF
TRBV15,-,CATSRGGPGRSSYNEQFF
TRBV4-2,-,CASSNTDTQYF
TRBV27,-,CASSNGKGETGELFF
TRBV27,-,CASGTSVGYNEQFF
TRBV5-6,-,CASSFTEGGEAFF